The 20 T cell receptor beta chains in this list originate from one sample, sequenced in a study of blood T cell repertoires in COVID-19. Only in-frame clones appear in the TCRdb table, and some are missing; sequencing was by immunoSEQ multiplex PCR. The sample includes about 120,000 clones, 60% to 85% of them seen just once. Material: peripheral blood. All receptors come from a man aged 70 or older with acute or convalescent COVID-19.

This chain's CDR3 is CASSIVGFLDEQYF. CDR3 in DNA: TGTGCCAGTAGTATAGTCGGGTTTTTGGACGAGCAGTACTTC. The chain carries TRBV19 and TRBJ2-7; D is undetermined. With 1 base removed from V and 5 bases from J, the gap between germline ends came to 12 bases. CDR3 length: 14 amino acids. Germline-derived CDR1 and CDR2 are LNHDA and SQIVND (reference sequence). The full variable domain, completed using reference TRBV19 and TRBJ2-7, is DGGITQSPKYLFRKEGQNVTLSCEQNLNHDAMYWYRQDPGQGLRLIYYSQIVNDFQKGDIAEGYSVSREKKESFPLTVTSAQKNPTAFYLCASSIVGFLDEQYFGPGTRLTVT.

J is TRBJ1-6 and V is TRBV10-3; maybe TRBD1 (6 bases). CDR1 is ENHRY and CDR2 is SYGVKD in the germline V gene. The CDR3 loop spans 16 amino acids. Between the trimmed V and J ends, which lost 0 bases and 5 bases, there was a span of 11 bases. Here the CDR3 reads CAISESGGLDNSPLHF. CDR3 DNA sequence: TGTGCCATCAGTGAGTCCGGGGGGCTAGATAATTCACCCCTCCACTTT.

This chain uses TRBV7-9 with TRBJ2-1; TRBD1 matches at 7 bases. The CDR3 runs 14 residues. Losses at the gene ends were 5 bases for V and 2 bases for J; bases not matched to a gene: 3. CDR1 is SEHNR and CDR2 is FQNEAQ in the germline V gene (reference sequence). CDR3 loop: CASSQGTAYNEQFF. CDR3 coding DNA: TGTGCCAGCAGCCAAGGGACAGCCTACAATGAGCAGTTCTTC.

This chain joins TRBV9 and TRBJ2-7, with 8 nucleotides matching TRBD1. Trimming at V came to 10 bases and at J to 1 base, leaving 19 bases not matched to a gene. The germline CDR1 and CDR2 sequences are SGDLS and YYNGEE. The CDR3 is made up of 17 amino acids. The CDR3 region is CAGSGTGRKKTSYEQYF. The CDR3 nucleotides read TGTGCCGGATCCGGGACAGGACGAAAGAAGACATCCTACGAGCAGTACTTC.

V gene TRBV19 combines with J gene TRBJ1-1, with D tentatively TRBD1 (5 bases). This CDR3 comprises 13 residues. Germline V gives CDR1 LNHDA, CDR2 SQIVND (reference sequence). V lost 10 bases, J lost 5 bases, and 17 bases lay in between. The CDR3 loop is CATVPQAGTEAFF. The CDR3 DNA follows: TGTGCCACAGTACCCCAGGCAGGGACTGAAGCTTTCTTT. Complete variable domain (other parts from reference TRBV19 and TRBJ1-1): DGGITQSPKYLFRKEGQNVTLSCEQNLNHDAMYWYRQDPGQGLRLIYYSQIVNDFQKGDIAEGYSVSREKKESFPLTVTSAQKNPTAFYLCATVPQAGTEAFFGQGTRLTVV.

The CDR3 sequence: CASKGLQGQPQHF. The CDR3 DNA reads TGTGCCAGTAAGGGACTGCAAGGTCAGCCCCAGCATTTT. V and J are TRBV19 and TRBJ1-5; tentatively, D is TRBD1 (5 bases). In germline, CDR1 is LNHDA, CDR2 SQIVND (reference sequence). The V end was cut by 7 bases, the J end by 6 bases, with 13 bases between. The CDR3 covers 13 residues.

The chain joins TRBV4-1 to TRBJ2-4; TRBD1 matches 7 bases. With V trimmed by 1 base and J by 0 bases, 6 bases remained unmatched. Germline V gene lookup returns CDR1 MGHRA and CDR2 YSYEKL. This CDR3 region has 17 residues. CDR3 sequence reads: CASSQALRDRAKNIQYF. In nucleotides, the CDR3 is TGCGCCAGCAGCCAAGCTCTTAGGGACAGAGCCAAAAACATTCAGTACTTC.

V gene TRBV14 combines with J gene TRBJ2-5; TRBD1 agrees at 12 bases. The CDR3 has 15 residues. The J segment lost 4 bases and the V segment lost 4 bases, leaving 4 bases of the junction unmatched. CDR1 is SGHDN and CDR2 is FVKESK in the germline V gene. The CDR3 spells CASSLWDRGRETQYF. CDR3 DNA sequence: TGTGCCAGCAGCCTTTGGGACAGGGGGCGAGAGACCCAGTACTTC.

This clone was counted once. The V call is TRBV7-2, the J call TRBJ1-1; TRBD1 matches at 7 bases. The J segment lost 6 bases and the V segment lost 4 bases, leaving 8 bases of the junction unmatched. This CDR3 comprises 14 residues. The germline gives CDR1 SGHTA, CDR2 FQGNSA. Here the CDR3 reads CASSSYTGVPEAFF. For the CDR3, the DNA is TGTGCCAGCAGCTCGTACACAGGGGTTCCTGAAGCTTTCTTT. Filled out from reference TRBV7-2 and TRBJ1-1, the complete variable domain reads GAGVSQSPSNKVTEKGKDVELRCDPISGHTALYWYRQSLGQGLEFLIYFQGNSAPDKSGLPSDRFSAERTGGSVSTLTIQRTQQEDSAVYLCASSSYTGVPEAFFGQGTRLTVV.

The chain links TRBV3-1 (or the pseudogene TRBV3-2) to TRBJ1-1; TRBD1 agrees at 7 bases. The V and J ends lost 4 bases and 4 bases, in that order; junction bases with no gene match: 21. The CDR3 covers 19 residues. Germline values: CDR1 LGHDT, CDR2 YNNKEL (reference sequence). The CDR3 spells CASSPPARDSLIGGTEAFF. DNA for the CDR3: TGTGCCAGCAGCCCCCCCGCCCGGGACAGCCTAATTGGGGGCACTGAAGCTTTCTTT.

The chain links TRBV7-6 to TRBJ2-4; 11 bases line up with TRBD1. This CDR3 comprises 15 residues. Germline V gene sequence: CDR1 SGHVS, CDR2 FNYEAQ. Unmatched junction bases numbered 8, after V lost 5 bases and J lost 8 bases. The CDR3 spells CASSNTRDRGDIQYF. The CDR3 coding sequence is TGTGCCAGCAGCAACACCCGGGACAGGGGGGACATTCAGTACTTC.

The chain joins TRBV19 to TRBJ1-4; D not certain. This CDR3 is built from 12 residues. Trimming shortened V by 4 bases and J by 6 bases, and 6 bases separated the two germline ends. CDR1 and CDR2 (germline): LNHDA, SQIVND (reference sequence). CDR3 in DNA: TGTGCCAGTAGTACCCAGGATGAAAAACTGTTTTTT. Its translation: CASSTQDEKLFF.

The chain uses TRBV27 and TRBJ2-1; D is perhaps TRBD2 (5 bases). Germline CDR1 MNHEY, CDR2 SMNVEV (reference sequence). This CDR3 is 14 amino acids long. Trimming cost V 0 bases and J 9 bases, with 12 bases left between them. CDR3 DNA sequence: TGTGCCAGCAGTTTATCGTTCACCGAGGGTGAGCAGTTCTTC. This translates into CASSLSFTEGEQFF.

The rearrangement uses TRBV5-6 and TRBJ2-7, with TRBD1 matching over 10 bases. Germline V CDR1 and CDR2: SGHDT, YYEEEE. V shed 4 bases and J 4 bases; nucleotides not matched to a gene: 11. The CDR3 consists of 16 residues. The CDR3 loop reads CASSTWWTGGAYEQYF. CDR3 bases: TGTGCCAGCAGCACGTGGTGGACAGGGGGAGCTTACGAGCAGTACTTC.

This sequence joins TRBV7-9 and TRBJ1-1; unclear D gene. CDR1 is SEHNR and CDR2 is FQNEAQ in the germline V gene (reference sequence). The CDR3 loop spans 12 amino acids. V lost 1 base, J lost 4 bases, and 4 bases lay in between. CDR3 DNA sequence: TGTGCCAGCAGCTTAGACAGCACTGAAGCTTTCTTT. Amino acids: CASSLDSTEAFF.

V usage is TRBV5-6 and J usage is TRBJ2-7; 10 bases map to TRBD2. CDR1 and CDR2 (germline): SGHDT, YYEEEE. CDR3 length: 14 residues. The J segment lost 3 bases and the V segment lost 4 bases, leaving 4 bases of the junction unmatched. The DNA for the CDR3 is TGTGCCAGCAGCCATAGCGGGGGGTTCTACGAGCAGTACTTC. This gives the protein CASSHSGGFYEQYF.

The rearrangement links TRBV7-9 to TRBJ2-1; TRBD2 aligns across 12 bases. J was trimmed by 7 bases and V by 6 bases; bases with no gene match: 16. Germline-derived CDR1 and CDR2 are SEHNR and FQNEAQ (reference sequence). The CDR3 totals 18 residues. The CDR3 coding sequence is TGTGCCAGCAGTTGGCCCCGCAGACTAGCGGGAGATAGGAATGAGCAGTTCTTC. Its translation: CASSWPRRLAGDRNEQFF. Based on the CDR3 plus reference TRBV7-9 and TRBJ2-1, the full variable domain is DTGVSQNPRHKITKRGQNVTFRCDPISEHNRLYWYRQTLGQGPEFLTYFQNEAQLEKSRLLSDRFSAERPKGSFSTLEIQRTEQGDSAMYLCASSWPRRLAGDRNEQFFGPGTRLTVL.

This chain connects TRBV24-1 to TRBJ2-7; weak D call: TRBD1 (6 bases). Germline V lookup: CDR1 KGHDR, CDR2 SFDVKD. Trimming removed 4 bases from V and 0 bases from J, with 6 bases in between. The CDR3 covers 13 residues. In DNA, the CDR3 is TGTGCCACCAGTGAGGGGGCCTCCTACGAGCAGTACTTC. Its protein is CATSEGASYEQYF.

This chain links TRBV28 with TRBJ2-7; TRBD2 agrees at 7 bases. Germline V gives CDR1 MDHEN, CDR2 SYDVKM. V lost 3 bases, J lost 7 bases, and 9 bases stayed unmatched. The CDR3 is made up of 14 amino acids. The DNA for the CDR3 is TGTGCCAGCAGTTTCTCTAGCCTAGCGGAAGAGCAGTACTTC. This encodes CASSFSSLAEEQYF.

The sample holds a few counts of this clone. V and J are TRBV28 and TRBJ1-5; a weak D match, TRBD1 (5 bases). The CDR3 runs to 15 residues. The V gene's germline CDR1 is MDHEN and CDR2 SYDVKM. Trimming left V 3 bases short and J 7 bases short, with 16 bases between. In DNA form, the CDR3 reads TGTGCCAGCAGTTTGGCGGACATAGGAGAACAGCCCCAGCATTTT. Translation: CASSLADIGEQPQHF.